The next 5 T cell receptor beta chains were all read from a single sample in a study of T cell responses to AZD1222 COVID-19 vaccine. TCRdb's table, derived via immunoSEQ multiplex PCR, lists solely in-frame clones and lacks some. The sample lists about 60,000 clones; 85% to 90% were seen once. The sample in question was peripheral blood, obtained on day 0 of MenACWY control vaccination. All receptors derive from an adult in good health.

The CDR3 sequence is CASSLTPQVEQYF. CDR3 coding DNA: TGTGCCAGCAGCTTAACGCCCCAAGTCGAGCAGTACTTC. The chain employs TRBV7-2 and TRBJ2-7, with D uncertain. From germline, CDR1 is SGHTA and CDR2 FQGNSA. V was pared by 2 bases and J by 6 bases, with 11 bases between. The CDR3 loop spans 13 amino acids.

This CDR3 is CSERQVSATDTQYF. The CDR3 coding sequence is TGCAGCGAAAGACAGGTGTCCGCCACAGATACGCAGTATTTT. V usage is TRBV29-1 and J usage is TRBJ2-3, with D possibly TRBD1 on 6 matching bases. The V end was cut by 7 bases, the J end by 2 bases, with 16 bases between. CDR3 length: 14 residues. Germline lookup yields CDR1 SQVTM and CDR2 ANQGSEA.

The rearrangement links TRBV9 to TRBJ1-4; D is undetermined. Per germline, CDR1 SGDLS and CDR2 YYNGEE. V was pared by 2 bases and J by 7 bases, with 9 bases between. This CDR3 spans 13 amino acids. The CDR3 DNA sequence: TGTGCCAGCAGCGTCCGTATCGGTGAAAAACTGTTTTTT. Protein sequence: CASSVRIGEKLFF. The full variable domain, in which reference TRBV9 and TRBJ1-4 provide the parts outside the CDR3, is DSGVTQTPKHLITATGQRVTLRCSPRSGDLSVYWYQQSLDQGLQFLIQYYNGEERAKGNILERFSAQQFPDLHSELNLSSLELGDSALYFCASSVRIGEKLFFGSGTQLSVL.

The genes are TRBV29-1 and TRBJ1-3, with 7 bases lining up with TRBD1. Per the germline V gene, CDR1 is SQVTM and CDR2 is ANQGSEA. CDR3 size: 12 residues. V lost 7 bases and J lost 3; bases outside the gene matches: 3. The CDR3 sequence is CSAGGSGNTIYF. The CDR3 bases are TGCAGCGCAGGGGGTAGTGGAAACACCATATATTTT. The whole variable domain, remainder taken from reference TRBV29-1 and TRBJ1-3, is SAVISQKPSRDICQRGTSLTIQCQVDSQVTMMFWYRQQPGQSLTLIATANQGSEATYESGFVIDKFPISRPNLTFSTLTVSNMSPEDSSIYLCSAGGSGNTIYFGEGSWLTVV.

The V gene is TRBV18, the J gene TRBJ1-2, with no clear D. V was cut by 0 bases and J by 2 bases, with 7 bases left in between. Germline V gives CDR1 KGHSH, CDR2 LQKENI. The CDR3 consists of 14 residues. CDR3 coding DNA: TGTGCCAGCTCACCACCGAACAGAAACTATGGCTACACCTTC. It encodes CASSPPNRNYGYTF.